This TCR beta chain was observed in a study of brain T cells in children with intractable seizures. Findings and caveats of the study: Patients' HCMV serostatus was unknown; virus specificity rests on CDR3 similarity alone. Clones missing pre-surgery may reflect undersampling of that blood sample.

The sample's time point: blood from clinic visit 5 months post-surgery; TSC patient then seizure free. Only cases whose brain tissue showed the highest T cell transcript signatures were sequenced. At least one anti-epileptic drug was given before surgery. Clones were sequenced by immunoSEQ multiplex PCR, and TCRdb holds only the in-frame ones, with some missing. The table records 300,000 to 400,000 clones, over 90% of them present only once. Germline lookup yields CDR1 MGHRA and CDR2 YSYEKL. The CDR3 extends over 14 amino acids. Trimming took 5 bases from V and 1 from J, leaving 11 bases between them. Points on this clone: Its target is not known.

This receptor was identified in a boy in the first two years of life with tuberous sclerosis and intractable seizures. This specimen consisted of peripheral blood, obtained around 5 months after surgery. The chain carries TRBV4-1 and TRBJ1-1; D not resolved. CDR3 loop: CASSYPGKNTEAFF. The CDR3 nucleotides read TGCGCCAGCAGCTATCCCGGGAAGAACACTGAAGCTTTCTTT.